These 29 T cell receptor beta chains were all obtained from the same sample, sequenced in a study of response to subunit inactivated influenza vaccine. From the RT-PCR reads, TCRdb called clonotypes with MiXCR, one entry per CDR3 protein. The sample has about 570,000 distinct CDR3 sequences; approximately 10% are singletons. The data also belong to a second study, concerning T cells expressing NK-cell markers. That report adds: TCR beta cDNA was made by 5'RACE template switching with UMIs.

The starting material was PBMCs from blood, obtained on the day of vaccination. The receptors originated from a man aged 50 or older who received an inactivated influenza vaccine.

This clonotype has ten or more counts. The chain couples TRBV3-1 to TRBJ2-2; D unclear. V lost 0 bases to trimming and J lost 2 bases, with 13 bases between them. This CDR3 has 17 residues. Looked up from germline, CDR1 is LGHDT and CDR2 is YNNKEL (reference sequence). CDR3 sequence (DNA): TGTGCCAGCAGCCAAGATCTGTGGCAGAGAAACACCGGGGAGCTGTTTTTT. Translating it yields CASSQDLWQRNTGELFF. The full variable domain, with the rest looked up from reference TRBV3-1 and TRBJ2-2, is DTAVSQTPKYLVTQMGNDKSIKCEQNLGHDTMYWYKQDSKKFLKIMFSYNNKELIINETVPNRFSPKSPDKAHLNLHINSLELGDSAVYFCASSQDLWQRNTGELFFGEGSRLTVL.

This clonotype was recorded many times. The chain links TRBV7-8 to TRBJ2-7, with D perhaps given as TRBD1 or TRBD2 (5 bases each). The length of the CDR3 is 16 residues. Germline V gene data show CDR1 as SGHVS and CDR2 as FQNEAQ. The V end lost 3 bases, the J end lost 0 bases, and 15 bases lay between the germline ends. CDR3 in amino acids: CASSFFIGAGSYEQYF. Written as DNA, the CDR3 is TGTGCCAGCAGCTTTTTTATTGGGGCGGGCTCCTACGAGCAGTACTTC. The variable domain in full, with the rest retrieved from reference TRBV7-8 and TRBJ2-7, is GAGVSQSPRYKVAKRGQDVALRCDPISGHVSLFWYQQALGQGPEFLTYFQNEAQLDKSGLPSDRFFAERPEGSVSTLKIQRTQQEDSAVYLCASSFFIGAGSYEQYFGPGTRLTVT.

The V gene is TRBV7-8, the J gene TRBJ2-7; 10 positions agree with TRBD2. The CDR3 covers 18 residues. CDR1 and CDR2 from the germline V gene are SGHVS and FQNEAQ. Germline trimming cut 0 bases from V and 3 bases from J; bases unmatched to any gene: 11. The CDR3 region has the DNA TGTGCCAGCAGCTTAGCGTCAGTTCTAGCGGGAGAGCTCTACGAGCAGTACTTC. Protein: CASSLASVLAGELYEQYF. The full variable domain, rest sourced from reference TRBV7-8 and TRBJ2-7, is GAGVSQSPRYKVAKRGQDVALRCDPISGHVSLFWYQQALGQGPEFLTYFQNEAQLDKSGLPSDRFFAERPEGSVSTLKIQRTQQEDSAVYLCASSLASVLAGELYEQYFGPGTRLTVT.

This clonotype was recorded a few times. A much larger clone differs from this one at a single base, so this may be a read error. The chain links TRBV5-1 to TRBJ2-7; TRBD2 is a possible D gene (6 bases). Germline CDR1 and CDR2: SGHRS and YFSETQ. This CDR3 spans 15 amino acids. The CDR3 DNA reads TGCACCAGCAGCTTGGCCGGGCTAGCGAGCTACGAGCAGTACTTC. Protein product: CTSSLAGLASYEQYF.

This clonotype was seen many times. The rearrangement uses TRBV6-5 and TRBJ1-6, with D tentatively TRBD1 (6 bases). In germline, CDR1 is MNHEY, CDR2 SVGAGI. This CDR3 contains 14 residues. Trimming took off 2 bases at V and 7 bases at J, with 9 bases between the two ends. DNA of the CDR3: TGTGCCAGCAGTTACGGGGGCCTCAATTCACCCCTCCACTTT. Its protein is CASSYGGLNSPLHF.

This clonotype was seen more than once but under ten times. V gene TRBV7-2 combines with J gene TRBJ2-5, with 10 bases matching TRBD1. The germline CDR1 and CDR2 sequences are SGHTA and FQGNSA. J gave up 6 bases and V 1 base, and 5 bases lay outside the gene matches. The CDR3 is 15 residues long. In DNA form, the CDR3 reads TGTGCCAGCAGCTTAGAGACAGGGGGCTGGCAGACCCAGTACTTC. Translation gives CASSLETGGWQTQYF.

This clonotype has only a few counts. V is TRBV4-3 and J is TRBJ2-3; 10 nucleotides match TRBD1. Germline CDR1 and CDR2: LGHNA and YSLEER. The CDR3 is 15 amino acids. The ends lost 3 bases at V and 4 bases at J; junction bases unmatched: 4. The CDR3 sequence is CASSQTGGAADTQYF. Here the CDR3 DNA reads TGCGCCAGCAGCCAGACAGGGGGCGCAGCAGATACGCAGTATTTT.

This clonotype was detected many times. This chain joins TRBV4-2 and TRBJ2-2; no reliable D call. From germline, CDR1 is LGHNA and CDR2 YNFKEQ. V was clipped by 1 base and J by 3 bases, with 6 bases between them. This CDR3 comprises 14 residues. As DNA, the CDR3 is TGTGCCAGCAGCCAAGCGGCCTACACCGGGGAGCTGTTTTTT. This codes for CASSQAAYTGELFF.

This clonotype was recorded many times. The rearrangement links TRBV5-1 to TRBJ1-1; TRBD1 matches at 9 bases. V lost 4 bases and J lost 1; bases outside the gene matches: 2. Germline V gene lookup returns CDR1 SGHRS and CDR2 YFSETQ. This CDR3 comprises 14 residues. CDR3 in amino acids: CASSIQGANTEAFF. The CDR3 DNA sequence: TGCGCCAGCAGCATACAGGGGGCGAACACTGAAGCTTTCTTT.

This clonotype was seen only a few times. V usage is TRBV28 and J usage is TRBJ1-1, with TRBD1 as a possible D gene (6 bases). The CDR3 has 16 residues. The germline V gene encodes CDR1 MDHEN and CDR2 SYDVKM. The V gene lost 5 bases and the J gene lost 1 base, with 17 bases spanning the gap. The CDR3: CASSAYSGHTNTEAFF. In nucleotides, the CDR3 is TGTGCCAGCAGTGCCTACTCGGGACACACGAACACTGAAGCTTTCTTT.

The chain recombines TRBV27 with TRBJ2-7, with 10 bases fitting TRBD1. After removal of 0 bases from V and 1 base from J, the junction contained 9 bases not matched to a gene. This CDR3 spans 18 amino acids. The germline CDR1 and CDR2 sequences are MNHEY and SMNVEV (reference sequence). The CDR3 is CASSLSQRQGARSYEQYF. CDR3 bases: TGTGCCAGCAGTTTATCTCAAAGACAGGGGGCGAGATCCTACGAGCAGTACTTC.

This chain links TRBV10-3 with TRBJ2-7, with D perhaps TRBD1 (8 bases). V lost 10 bases and J lost 5, with 18 bases in between. The length of the CDR3 is 13 residues. Germline V CDR1 and CDR2: ENHRY, SYGVKD. For the CDR3, the DNA is TGTGCCACCCGGACAGGGAGGGTCAACGAGCAGTACTTC. Its protein product is CATRTGRVNEQYF.

This clonotype was counted ten times or more. This chain joins TRBV28 and TRBJ1-1; a weak D match, TRBD1 (6 bases). The germline CDR1 and CDR2 sequences are MDHEN and SYDVKM. This CDR3 comprises 15 residues. V lost 6 bases, J lost 4 bases, and 18 bases lay in between. The CDR3 DNA reads as TGTGCCAGCAGGGCGACGGGGGGCGGGGGCACTGAAGCTTTCTTT. The encoded protein is CASRATGGGGTEAFF.

This clonotype appeared a few times. The rearrangement links TRBV4-3 to TRBJ2-3, with a weak D call TRBD1 (7 bases). The CDR3 sequence is 17 residues long. Germline V gene data show CDR1 as LGHNA and CDR2 as YSLEER. Trimming stripped 0 bases from V and 9 bases from J, with 22 bases between. This CDR3 is CASSQDLRGPIGGTQYF. CDR3 sequence (DNA): TGCGCCAGCAGCCAAGATTTAAGGGGGCCGATTGGGGGGACGCAGTATTTT.

This clonotype was detected a few times. The rearrangement joins TRBV10-2 to TRBJ2-3; possible D gene TRBD2, 6 bases. Germline V gene lookup returns CDR1 WSHSY and CDR2 SAAADI. The CDR3 consists of 13 residues. Between the trimmed V and J ends, which lost 8 bases and 5 bases, there was a span of 14 bases. The CDR3 region is CASDAGTLDTQYF. CDR3 nucleotides: TGCGCCAGCGACGCGGGGACTCTAGATACGCAGTATTTT.

This clonotype was counted at least ten times. The chain links TRBV7-2 to TRBJ1-6; 11 bases match TRBD1. Germline V gives CDR1 SGHTA, CDR2 FQGNSA. The CDR3 contains 16 residues. V lost 1 base and J lost 9; bases outside the gene matches: 5. In DNA, the CDR3 is TGTGCCAGCAGCTTAGGTGGGACAGGGGGTAGTTCACCCCTCCACTTT. Translation gives CASSLGGTGGSSPLHF.

CDR3 sequence (DNA): TGTGCCAGCAGTCTACGTGGGGGAGACAGGGGTACTAACTATGGCTACACCTTC. It translates to CASSLRGGDRGTNYGYTF. The V call is TRBV5-6, the J call TRBJ1-2, with TRBD1 matching 8 bases. Germline assignment: CDR1 SGHDT and CDR2 YYEEEE. CDR3 length: 18 residues. The V gene end was trimmed by 5 bases and the J gene end by 0 bases; junction bases not matched to a gene: 15.

The chain couples TRBV20-1 to TRBJ2-2, with 8 bases that match TRBD2. This CDR3 spans 18 amino acids. Per germline, CDR1 DFQATT and CDR2 SNEGSKA (reference sequence). Losses at the gene ends were 1 base for V and 2 bases for J; bases not matched to a gene: 12. CDR3 coding DNA: TGCAGTGCTAGAGCCCGGCTGGGGACTAGTGGTAACACCGGGGAGCTGTTTTTT. It encodes CSARARLGTSGNTGELFF.

The chain is built from TRBV3-1 and TRBJ2-7, with 8 bases fitting TRBD2. Looked up from germline, CDR1 is LGHDT and CDR2 is YNNKEL (reference sequence). The CDR3 is made up of 14 amino acids. The V gene end was trimmed by 4 bases and the J gene end by 7 bases; junction bases not matched to a gene: 9. The CDR3 bases are TGTGCCAGCAGCCTTGGCGGACTAGCTGGAGAGCAGTACTTC. It codes for CASSLGGLAGEQYF.

V and J are TRBV7-2 and TRBJ2-5; 8 bases agree with TRBD1. This CDR3 is built from 16 residues. Per the germline V gene, CDR1 is SGHTA and CDR2 is FQGNSA. V lost 0 bases, J lost 1 base, and 4 bases stayed unmatched. As DNA, the CDR3 is TGTGCCAGCAGCTTAGCAGGGACAGGAATCCAAGAGACCCAGTACTTC. This codes for CASSLAGTGIQETQYF.

The chain employs TRBV5-1 and TRBJ2-3; TRBD1 agrees at 7 bases. V shed 3 bases, J shed 5 bases, and the junction held 6 bases outside the gene matches. Germline CDR1 SGHRS, CDR2 YFSETQ. The length of the CDR3 is 14 residues. This CDR3 reads CASSYYRGVDTQYF. The DNA for the CDR3 is TGCGCCAGCAGCTACTACAGGGGTGTAGATACGCAGTATTTT.

This clonotype came up a few times. The chain combines TRBV12-3 or TRBV12-4 with TRBJ2-1; the match to TRBD2 covers 7 bases. CDR3 size: 17 residues. V lost 5 bases, J lost 5 bases, and 15 bases stayed unmatched. This CDR3 reads CASSPSVGGSINNEQFF. The CDR3 bases are TGTGCCAGCAGTCCTTCTGTAGGCGGGAGCATCAACAATGAGCAGTTCTTC.

This clonotype was found a few times. The CDR3 reads CASSPEGGRASYEQYF. CDR3 DNA: TGTGCCAGCAGCCCCGAAGGCGGGAGGGCCTCCTACGAGCAGTACTTC. The V gene is TRBV3-1, the J gene TRBJ2-7; TRBD2 matches 9 bases. This CDR3 comprises 16 residues. Germline assignment: CDR1 LGHDT and CDR2 YNNKEL (reference sequence). J lost 0 bases, V lost 4 bases, and 7 bases had no gene match.

This clonotype was observed a handful of times. This sequence joins TRBV24-1 and TRBJ1-5; TRBD1 matches at 8 bases. The CDR3 is 16 amino acids. Germline CDR1 and CDR2: KGHDR and SFDVKD. J gave up 2 bases and V 10 bases, and 12 bases lay outside the gene matches. CDR3 amino acids: CATKIQGARCNQPQHF. The CDR3 nucleotides read TGTGCCACTAAAATCCAGGGGGCCCGGTGCAATCAGCCCCAGCATTTT.

This clonotype was recorded at least ten times. This chain links TRBV10-2 with TRBJ1-6; the match to TRBD1 covers 9 bases. This CDR3 is 17 amino acids long. J lost 8 bases, V lost 4 bases, and 12 bases had no gene match. Per the germline V gene, CDR1 is WSHSY and CDR2 is SAAADI. CDR3 coding DNA: TGCGCCAGCAGTGCCACCTTCTCCGGGACAGGGCATTCACCCCTCCACTTT. This sequence encodes CASSATFSGTGHSPLHF.

This clonotype has a handful of counts. The chain carries TRBV12-3 or TRBV12-4 and TRBJ1-5; possible D gene TRBD1, 6 bases. V was pared by 1 base and J by 9 bases, with 13 bases between. The CDR3 extends over 14 amino acids. The CDR3 DNA follows: TGTGCCAGCAGTTTAGTCAGGGGATCGACGCCCCAGCATTTT. This translates into CASSLVRGSTPQHF.

The V call is TRBV4-1, the J call TRBJ2-5, with D possibly TRBD1 on 6 matching bases. Per germline, CDR1 MGHRA and CDR2 YSYEKL. The ends were cut back, 3 bases at V and 1 base at J, with 9 bases in the middle. The CDR3 is 14 amino acids. CDR3 loop: CASSHSDSQETQYF. The DNA of the CDR3 is TGCGCCAGCAGCCATTCGGACAGCCAAGAGACCCAGTACTTC.

The gene calls are TRBV6-5 and TRBJ2-1; D gene uncertain. Trimming removed 0 bases from V and 7 bases from J, with 4 bases in between. Germline V lookup: CDR1 MNHEY, CDR2 SVGAGI. There are 12 residues in the CDR3. In DNA, the CDR3 is TGTGCCAGCAGTTACTCGAGGAATGAGCAGTTCTTC. Its protein is CASSYSRNEQFF.

The table lists this clonotype with a few counts. V gene TRBV10-3 combines with J gene TRBJ1-1; D may be TRBD1 (6 bases). The CDR3 loop spans 12 amino acids. CDR1 and CDR2 (germline): ENHRY, SYGVKD. With 10 bases removed from V and 4 bases from J, the gap between germline ends came to 13 bases. The CDR3 region has the DNA TGTGCCACCACAGGGAGTAGCACTGAAGCTTTCTTT. Translated: CATTGSSTEAFF.